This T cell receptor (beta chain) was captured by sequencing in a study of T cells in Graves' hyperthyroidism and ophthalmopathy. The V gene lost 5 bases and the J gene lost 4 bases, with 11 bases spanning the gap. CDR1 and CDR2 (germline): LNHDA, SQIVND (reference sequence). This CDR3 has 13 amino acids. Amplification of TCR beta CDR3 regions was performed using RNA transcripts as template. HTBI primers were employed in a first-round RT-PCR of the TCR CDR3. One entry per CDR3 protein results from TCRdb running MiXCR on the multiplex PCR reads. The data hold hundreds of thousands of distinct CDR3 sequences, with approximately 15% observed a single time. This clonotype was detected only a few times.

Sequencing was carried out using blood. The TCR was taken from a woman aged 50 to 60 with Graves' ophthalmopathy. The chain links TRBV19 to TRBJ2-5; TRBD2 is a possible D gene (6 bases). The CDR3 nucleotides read TGTGCCAGTAGTGGTGCGGGACGAGAGACCCAGTACTTC. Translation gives CASSGAGRETQYF.